Below are 12 T cell receptor beta chains sequenced from a single sample in a study of CD8+ T cells in alopecia areata. RNA, once extracted, was reverse transcribed into cDNA for use as the sequencing template. Here immunoSEQ multiplex PCR was the method, and the copy in TCRdb shows in-frame clones only, minus some. The repertoire has 100,000 to 150,000 clones, around three fifths of them found once; the top ten carry under 5%. The sample was CD4+ T cells sorted from blood, taken at week 0. The receptors derive from a human donor with alopecia areata.

This chain joins TRBV15 and TRBJ2-7; possible D gene TRBD2, 5 bases. Trimming left V 2 bases short and J 2 bases short, with 13 bases between. CDR3 length equals 15 residues. Germline assignment: CDR1 LNHNV and CDR2 YYDKDF (reference sequence). CDR3 region: CATSRSIANPYEQYF. The CDR3 DNA reads as TGTGCCACCAGCAGATCGATAGCGAACCCCTACGAGCAGTACTTC.

This chain uses TRBV5-1 with TRBJ2-1, with no clear D. Germline V lookup: CDR1 SGHRS, CDR2 YFSETQ. V shed 3 bases and J shed 0 bases, with 13 bases lying between them. This CDR3 is 16 amino acids long. CDR3 protein: CASSSPTLSSYNEQFF. CDR3 sequence (DNA): TGCGCCAGCAGCTCTCCGACCCTGAGCTCCTACAATGAGCAGTTCTTC.

The V and J genes are TRBV5-1 and TRBJ2-3; 13 positions match TRBD2. This CDR3 contains 18 residues. Trimming cost V 4 bases and J 0 bases; bases outside gene matches: 8. Germline loops: CDR1 SGHRS, CDR2 YFSETQ. The CDR3 DNA reads as TGCGCCAGCAGCCGGGGGCCGGGACTAGCGGGGAGCACAGATACGCAGTATTTT. Amino acids: CASSRGPGLAGSTDTQYF.

V gene TRBV9 combines with J gene TRBJ2-1; 10 bases align to TRBD2. The V and J ends lost 4 bases and 3 bases, in that order; junction bases with no gene match: 4. Germline V gives CDR1 SGDLS, CDR2 YYNGEE. CDR3 length: 15 amino acids. The CDR3 DNA reads TGTGCCAGCAGCTCGGGACTAGCGAGCTACAATGAGCAGTTCTTC. Protein product: CASSSGLASYNEQFF.

The chain is built from TRBV5-6 and TRBJ2-5; 8 bases fit TRBD1. The junction had 5 bases not matched to a gene; V was cut back by 2 bases and J by 8 bases. Germline CDR1 SGHDT, CDR2 YYEEEE. The CDR3 totals 13 residues. CDR3 bases: TGTGCCAGCAGCTTATCACAGGGGGGCACCCAGTACTTC. It codes for CASSLSQGGTQYF.

The rearrangement uses TRBV29-1 and TRBJ2-4, with a weak D call TRBD1 (7 bases). The CDR3 is made up of 15 amino acids. V dropped 2 bases and J dropped 7 bases, with 18 bases sitting between them. Per germline, CDR1 SQVTM and CDR2 ANQGSEA. The CDR3 loop reads CSVESGGGLQNIQYF. CDR3 in DNA: TGCAGCGTTGAATCAGGGGGAGGACTTCAGAACATTCAGTACTTC.

V is TRBV7-7 and J is TRBJ2-1, with 8 bases aligning to TRBD2. The germline V gene encodes CDR1 SSHAT and CDR2 FNYEAQ (reference sequence). V was pared by 0 bases and J by 7 bases, with 5 bases of the junction left unmatched. This CDR3 spans 15 amino acids. The CDR3, as DNA: TGTGCCAGCAGCTTAGCGCACGGGGGGGTTAATGAGCAGTTCTTC. This translates into CASSLAHGGVNEQFF.

The rearrangement links TRBV7-9 to TRBJ1-4; TRBD1 is a possible D gene (6 bases). Germline assignment: CDR1 SEHNR and CDR2 FQNEAQ (reference sequence). V gave up 0 bases and J gave up 10 bases, with 18 bases separating them. The CDR3 contains 16 residues. In DNA form, the CDR3 reads TGTGCCAGCAGCTTAGCAATAGGGGACACAGGTGGAAAACTGTTTTTT. This encodes CASSLAIGDTGGKLFF.

The rearrangement uses TRBV6-5 and TRBJ1-6; D gene uncertain. This CDR3 contains 13 residues. The V end lost 4 bases, the J end lost 11 bases, and 12 bases lay between the germline ends. Germline V gene data show CDR1 as MNHEY and CDR2 as SVGAGI. The DNA for the CDR3 is TGTGCCAGCAGTTTTGGGTGGGGAGCACCCCTCCACTTT. It yields the protein CASSFGWGAPLHF.

V gene TRBV5-6 combines with J gene TRBJ2-7; possibly TRBD1 for D (6 bases). The germline V gene has CDR1 SGHDT and CDR2 YYEEEE. This CDR3 comprises 17 residues. The ends were cut back, 0 bases at V and 2 bases at J, with 18 bases in the middle. CDR3 nucleotides: TGTGCCAGCAGCTTGGCCGGAGAAGGACAGACCACCTACGAGCAGTACTTC. It specifies CASSLAGEGQTTYEQYF.

Comments on this clone: This same CDR3 is encoded by further DNA sequences in the sample. The V gene is TRBV5-1, the J gene TRBJ1-1; 11 bases are a match to TRBD1. The germline V gene encodes CDR1 SGHRS and CDR2 YFSETQ. The CDR3 covers 14 residues. With 2 bases clipped from V and 4 bases from J, the junction kept 1 base outside the gene matches. The CDR3 protein is CASSLGTGGTEAFF. In DNA, the CDR3 is TGCGCCAGCAGCTTAGGGACAGGGGGCACTGAAGCTTTCTTT.

The CDR3: CASSPQVEAGNGYTF. The CDR3, as DNA: TGTGCCAGCTCACCCCAGGTAGAAGCGGGGAATGGCTACACCTTC. The chain has TRBV18 and TRBJ1-2, with D unclear. This CDR3 is 15 amino acids long. V was trimmed by 3 bases and J by 6 bases, leaving 17 bases between them. From germline, CDR1 is KGHSH and CDR2 LQKENI.